This T cell receptor beta chain stems from a study of blood T cell repertoires in COVID-19. Looking at the study overall: Italy, Spain and the United States were the sources of the convalescent and acute COVID-19 samples. From T cells, B-cell-depleted T cells, or PBMCs came the material, which was cDNA or gDNA.

This clone was seen a single time. Original processing notes: From reference gene primer amplification, estimates of nucleated cell counts were derived. Libraries were prepared by immunoSEQ multiplex PCR; TCRdb keeps only in-frame clonotypes and omits some of them. That table gives V, J and clone size, and the DNA gave D and trimming. This sample carries fewer than 120,000 clones, 70% to 90% of them seen once, and the ten largest clones take around 4.8%. This CDR3 is built from 18 residues. This clonotype was obtained from a human donor in a cohort sampled during active COVID-19. The chain employs TRBV21-1 and TRBJ2-6; the table's D gene call, TRBD1, was not cross checked with the DNA. TRBV21-1 counts as a pseudogene. Sequencing used peripheral blood. The CDR3 region has the DNA TGTGCCAGCAGCATCCGACAGGGTAGGTGGTCGGGGGCCAACGTCCTGACTTTC. The encoded protein is CASSIRQGRWSGANVLTF.